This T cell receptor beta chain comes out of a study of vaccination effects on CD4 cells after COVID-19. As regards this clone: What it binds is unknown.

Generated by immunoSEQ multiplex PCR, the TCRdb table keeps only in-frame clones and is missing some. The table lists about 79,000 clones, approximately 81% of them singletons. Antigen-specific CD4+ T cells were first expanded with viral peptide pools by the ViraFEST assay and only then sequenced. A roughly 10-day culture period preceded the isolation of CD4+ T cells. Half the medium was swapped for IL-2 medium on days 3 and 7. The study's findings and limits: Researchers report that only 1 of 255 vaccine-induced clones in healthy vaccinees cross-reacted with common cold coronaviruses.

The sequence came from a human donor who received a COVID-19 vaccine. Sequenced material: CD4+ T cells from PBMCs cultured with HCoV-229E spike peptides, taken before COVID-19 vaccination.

The CDR3 spells CASSVQEESEAFF. DNA of the CDR3: TGTGCCAGCAGCGTACAGGAGGAGAGTGAAGCTTTCTTT. V and J are TRBV7-9 and TRBJ1-1; tentatively, D is TRBD1 (5 bases). This CDR3 spans 13 amino acids. Germline CDR1 is SEHNR and CDR2 is FQNEAQ (reference sequence). V gave up 5 bases and J gave up 7 bases, with 14 bases separating them.